These 6 T cell receptor beta chains share one sample of origin, sequenced in a study of blood T cells in healthy people across ages. For the second PCR, which ran for 7 to 11 cycles, a sample-barcoded 5' primer and a J-beta primer mix were used. MiXCR, run by TCRdb on the 5' RACE reads, gives a single entry per CDR3 protein. The sample yields 800,000 to 1,000,000 distinct CDR3 sequences, roughly 50% seen once. The specimen sequenced was blood. All receptors come from a man between 25 and 39 years old in good health.

With regard to this clonotype: Since a much larger clone is just one base distant, this may be a read error. The V gene is TRBV4-1, the J gene TRBJ2-5, with TRBD1 matching 8 bases. The J call may be in error: the DNA end matches TRBJ2-7 better. Germline CDR1 is MGHRA and CDR2 is YSYEKL. The CDR3 runs 14 residues. CDR3 amino acids: CASSEGDRSDEQYF. The CDR3 region has the DNA TGCGCCAGCAGCGAGGGGGACAGGAGCGACGAGCAGTACTTC.

This clonotype was detected a few times. CDR3 bases: TGTGCCAGCAGCAAGGGCCAGGCTTATGGCTACACCTTC. Its protein product is CASSKGQAYGYTF. The V gene is TRBV21-1, the J gene TRBJ1-2; the table assigns TRBD1, which was not confirmed against the DNA. TRBV21-1 is recorded as a pseudogene. This CDR3 is built from 13 residues.

The chain recombines TRBV27 with TRBJ2-5; D may match TRBD1 or TRBD2 (5 bases each). V lost 4 bases and J 4 bases, leaving 16 bases between the germline ends. The CDR3 contains 15 residues. Germline CDR1 and CDR2: MNHEY and SMNVEV (reference sequence). The CDR3 DNA reads as TGTGCCAGCAGTTCCGGGGAGCCCCAGGGAGAGACCCAGTACTTC. It encodes CASSSGEPQGETQYF.

This clonotype has more than one count but fewer than ten. The chain is built from TRBV4-2 and TRBJ2-3; 14 nucleotides align to TRBD2. This CDR3 region has 18 residues. The V gene's germline CDR1 is LGHNA and CDR2 YNFKEQ. V trimming: 4 bases; J trimming: 5 bases; junction bases outside the gene matches: 11. CDR3 nucleotides: TGTGCCAGCAGCCCCGGGGGACTAGCGGGGGCGATTGGAGATACGCAGTATTTT. Amino acids: CASSPGGLAGAIGDTQYF.

This clonotype occurred many times. Relative to the germline gene, one junction end is altered; a read error may explain this. The chain is built from TRBV3-1 and TRBJ2-1; D may be TRBD1 (6 bases). Germline values: CDR1 LGHDT, CDR2 YNNKEL (reference sequence). This CDR3 contains 11 residues. The chain's CDR3 is CASSQGGEQFF. CDR3 nucleotide sequence: TGCGCCAGCAGCCAAGGGGGTGAGCAGTTCTTC.

This clonotype was picked up a small number of times. V and J are TRBV7-2 and TRBJ2-5; a weak D match, TRBD2 (6 bases). V gave up 9 bases and J gave up 1 base, with 18 bases separating them. Germline V gene lookup returns CDR1 SGHTA and CDR2 FQGNSA. The CDR3 spans 15 residues. CDR3 coding DNA: TGTGCCAGTAGCACTGGCCGGGACTTCCAAGAGACCCAGTACTTC. Its translation: CASSTGRDFQETQYF.